This TCR beta chain was profiled in a study of OX40 agonist ivuxolimab in advanced cancers. Looking at the study overall: Ivuxolimab, an agonistic anti-OX40 (CD134) antibody, was given to patients. Patients were infused with ivuxolimab every 2 weeks at 0.01 to 10 mg/kg.

As regards this clone: As yet, its antigen is unknown.

J gave up 4 bases and V 5 bases, and 9 bases lay outside the gene matches. Germline V gene sequence: CDR1 SGHAT, CDR2 FQNNGV. This CDR3 is built from 15 residues. Patients were ruled out by autoimmune disease history or systemic immunosuppression. Study-wide results and caveats: Both blood CD4+ and CD8+ T cells showed clonal growth by week 6 at 0.1 to 3.0 mg/kg.

The assay was immunoSEQ multiplex PCR, and TCRdb's table has in-frame clones only and misses some. The table lists around 57,000 clones, around 92% of them singletons, with around 25% in the top ten. The clonotype comes from an adult with an advanced solid tumor such as melanoma, head and neck, liver or kidney cancer. This material consisted of CD4+ or CD8+ T cells sorted from blood, taken in a trial of the OX40 agonist ivuxolimab. This rearrangement joins TRBV11-2 to TRBJ2-3; TRBD1 matches 7 bases. The CDR3 region has the DNA TGTGCCAGCAGCCTCACGCCGACAGGGTCAGATACGCAGTATTTT. Amino acids: CASSLTPTGSDTQYF.